The 17 T cell receptor beta chains listed next were all sequenced from one sample in a study of blood T cell repertoires in COVID-19. Sequencing used immunoSEQ multiplex PCR; TCRdb keeps in-frame clones, though not all of them. The sample yields 150,000 or so clones, roughly 90% seen once. Material for sequencing was PBMCs or T cells enriched from blood (not recorded which). These receptors were taken from a woman in her twenties or thirties with acute COVID-19.

The chain combines TRBV5-1 with TRBJ1-4; D gene unclear. V gave up 4 bases and J gave up 7 bases, with 14 bases separating them. CDR1 SGHRS and CDR2 YFSETQ come from the germline V gene. The CDR3 loop spans 14 amino acids. The CDR3 DNA reads as TGCGCCAGCAGCGAGAATTTAAACTCTGAAAAACTGTTTTTT. It translates to CASSENLNSEKLFF.

The genes are TRBV7-9 and TRBJ1-6; no clear D gene. Germline V gene sequence: CDR1 SEHNR, CDR2 FQNEAQ (reference sequence). The CDR3 loop spans 13 amino acids. Deletions cut 3 bases from V and 7 bases from J, with 7 bases between. CDR3 residues: CASSLVGNSPLHF. CDR3 bases: TGTGCCAGCAGCTTGGTCGGGAATTCACCCCTCCACTTT.

The CDR3 here is CAGSGTVPYSNQPQHF. The CDR3 nucleotides read TGTGCCGGATCCGGGACAGTGCCGTATAGCAATCAGCCCCAGCATTTT. The chain has TRBV28 and TRBJ1-5, with 7 bases lining up with TRBD1. The CDR3 contains 16 residues. With 11 bases clipped from V and 0 bases from J, the junction kept 13 bases outside the gene matches. Germline CDR1 MDHEN, CDR2 SYDVKM. Filled out from reference TRBV28 and TRBJ1-5, the complete variable domain reads DVKVTQSSRYLVKRTGEKVFLECVQDMDHENMFWYRQDPGLGLRLIYFSYDVKMKEKGDIPEGYSVSREKKERFSLILESASTNQTSMYLCAGSGTVPYSNQPQHFGDGTRLSIL.

Concerning this clone itself: This sample includes further DNA sequences coding for the same CDR3. J is TRBJ1-1 and V is TRBV12-3 or TRBV12-4; no clear D gene. Trimming took off 3 bases at V and 1 base at J, with 6 bases between the two ends. There are 13 residues in the CDR3. Here the CDR3 reads CASSFGRNTEAFF. CDR3 sequence (DNA): TGTGCCAGCAGTTTTGGCAGGAACACTGAAGCTTTCTTT.

The rearrangement joins TRBV18 to TRBJ2-3, with 8 bases that match TRBD2. The V gene's germline CDR1 is KGHSH and CDR2 LQKENI. CDR3 length: 15 amino acids. Unmatched junction bases numbered 5, after V lost 2 bases and J lost 4 bases. In DNA form, the CDR3 reads TGTGCCAGCTCACCAATCAGCGGGAGCCCAGATACGCAGTATTTT. This encodes CASSPISGSPDTQYF.

This clone has just one count. The sample holds other DNA sequences that translate to the same CDR3. This chain joins TRBV6-5 and TRBJ1-3, with 8 bases that match TRBD1. After removal of 8 bases from V and 6 bases from J, the junction contained 3 bases not matched to a gene. The CDR3 length is 12 residues. Germline V lookup: CDR1 MNHEY, CDR2 SVGAGI. The CDR3 DNA reads as TGTGCCAGCGACAGGGGATTAAACACCATATATTTT. Protein product: CASDRGLNTIYF.

The chain uses TRBV27 and TRBJ2-5; 8 bases align to TRBD2. Germline CDR1 MNHEY, CDR2 SMNVEV (reference sequence). This CDR3 is built from 14 residues. V shed 3 bases, J shed 5 bases, and the junction held 5 bases outside the gene matches. CDR3 loop: CASSFGLAGETQYF. CDR3 bases: TGTGCCAGCAGTTTCGGACTAGCTGGGGAGACCCAGTACTTC.

A note on this clone: One end of the junction varies from germline; a read error may be responsible. The CDR3 DNA is TGTGCTAGCAGCTTAGGTTGGGCACTAGCGGATCAAGAGACCCAGTACTTC. Translating it yields CASSLGWALADQETQYF. The chain combines TRBV7-7 with TRBJ2-5; 8 bases are a match to TRBD2. In germline, CDR1 is SSHAT, CDR2 FNYEAQ (reference sequence). The CDR3 consists of 17 residues.

The J gene is TRBJ2-7, the V gene TRBV27, with D tentatively TRBD1 (6 bases). This CDR3 region has 13 residues. V was pared by 4 bases and J by 2 bases, with 9 bases between. CDR1 MNHEY and CDR2 SMNVEV come from the germline V gene (reference sequence). Here the CDR3 DNA reads TGTGCCAGCAGTTACAGGGTCCCCTACGAGCAGTACTTC. Translating it yields CASSYRVPYEQYF.

The chain joins TRBV9 to TRBJ1-4, with 7 bases matching TRBD1. V dropped 4 bases and J dropped 7; count of bases not matched to a gene: 10. Germline V gives CDR1 SGDLS, CDR2 YYNGEE. The CDR3 is 15 amino acids. Here the CDR3 reads CASSSQGVRSEKLFF. In nucleotides, the CDR3 is TGTGCCAGCAGCTCCCAGGGGGTCCGGAGTGAAAAACTGTTTTTT.

The V call is TRBV4-2, the J call TRBJ1-2; perhaps TRBD1 as D (6 bases). The V gene's germline CDR1 is LGHNA and CDR2 YNFKEQ. The length of the CDR3 is 15 residues. Trimming took off 0 bases at V and 8 bases at J, with 16 bases between the two ends. Here the CDR3 reads CASSQDETGSRGYTF. For the CDR3, the DNA is TGTGCCAGCAGCCAAGACGAAACAGGGTCTCGAGGCTACACCTTC.

The J gene is TRBJ1-4, the V gene TRBV4-1, with TRBD1 identical over 9 bases. Trimming at V came to 1 base and at J to 7 bases, leaving 4 bases not matched to a gene. CDR1 and CDR2 from the germline V gene are MGHRA and YSYEKL. The CDR3 consists of 15 residues. In DNA, the CDR3 is TGCGCCAGCAGCCAAGGGGACAGGGACGGTGAAAAACTGTTTTTT. This translates into CASSQGDRDGEKLFF.

This chain uses TRBV19 with TRBJ2-1, with no clear D. CDR3 length: 12 residues. Trimming cost V 3 bases and J 6 bases, with 6 bases left between them. Germline values: CDR1 LNHDA, CDR2 SQIVND (reference sequence). CDR3 loop: CASSIAVNEQFF. The CDR3 DNA sequence: TGTGCCAGTAGTATCGCGGTCAATGAGCAGTTCTTC.

This clone was recorded only once. The chain uses TRBV4-3 and TRBJ2-2, with 7 bases lining up with TRBD2. This CDR3 spans 19 amino acids. V dropped 1 base and J dropped 6; count of bases not matched to a gene: 17. Germline V gives CDR1 LGHNA, CDR2 YSLEER. The CDR3 loop is CASSQGFKERLAEAGELFF. CDR3 coding DNA: TGCGCCAGCAGCCAAGGTTTTAAGGAGCGACTAGCAGAAGCCGGGGAGCTGTTTTTT.

The chain is built from TRBV5-6 and TRBJ1-2; TRBD1 might be the D (5 bases). Trimming shortened V by 5 bases and J by 5 bases, and 10 bases separated the two germline ends. The CDR3 has 12 amino acids. Germline loops: CDR1 SGHDT, CDR2 YYEEEE. The CDR3 nucleotides read TGTGCCAGCAGGGGACTAGATTATGGCTACACCTTC. It codes for CASRGLDYGYTF.

Comments on this clone: The sample has other DNA sequences that encode this CDR3 too. As DNA, the CDR3 is TGTGCCAGCAGTTTGAGTGGCTCTGGAAACACCATATATTTT. Protein: CASSLSGSGNTIYF. The rearrangement joins TRBV28 to TRBJ1-3, with D hard to call. The germline gives CDR1 MDHEN, CDR2 SYDVKM. The germline V and J ends were trimmed by 3 bases and 0 bases, with 6 bases remaining between them. This CDR3 contains 14 residues.

The CDR3 spells CASSPLEYPLHF. Here the CDR3 DNA reads TGTGCCAGCAGTCCCCTCGAGTATCCCCTCCACTTT. The chain is built from TRBV28 and TRBJ1-6, with D uncertain. Germline assignment: CDR1 MDHEN and CDR2 SYDVKM. Trimming removed 5 bases at V and 13 bases at J, with 12 bases between. The CDR3 runs to 12 residues. The complete variable domain, with remaining parts taken from reference TRBV28 and TRBJ1-6, reads DVKVTQSSRYLVKRTGEKVFLECVQDMDHENMFWYRQDPGLGLRLIYFSYDVKMKEKGDIPEGYSVSREKKERFSLILESASTNQTSMYLCASSPLEYPLHFGNGTRLTVT.